This is a list of T cell receptor beta chains from one sample in a study of T cell responses to AZD1222 COVID-19 vaccine. The assay was immunoSEQ multiplex PCR, and TCRdb's table has in-frame clones only and misses some. The sample shows approximately 70,000 clones, 70% to 90% of them seen only once. Sequencing was performed on peripheral blood, taken 28 days after the second dose of the MenACWY control vaccine. These TCRs come from an adult who received the MenACWY meningococcal vaccine as a control. Each CDR3 is given with its conserved first and last residue. The order of the fields is D gene, V gene, clone size, J gene, CDR3 protein, CDR3 DNA. A D gene is named only where the DNA matches it firmly. Clone size is stated in some rows and not others, as once, few, many or a class when expanded.

>.|TRBV27|once|TRBJ1-4
CASSKQGGGEKLFF
TGTGCCAGCAGCAAACAGGGTGGGGGTGAAAAACTGTTTTTT
>.|TRBV5-1|once|TRBJ2-2
CASSFVDLNTGELFF
TGCGCCAGCAGCTTCGTTGATTTAAACACCGGGGAGCTGTTTTTT
>.|TRBV6-6|.|TRBJ2-7
CASSYSLPGRAYEQYF
TGTGCCAGCAGTTACTCATTGCCAGGGAGAGCCTACGAGCAGTACTTC
>.|TRBV3-1/TRBV3-2|.|TRBJ1-2
CASSSPGRRGANYGYTF
TGTGCCAGCAGTTCCCCGGGACGCCGAGGGGCTAACTATGGCTACACCTTC
>.|TRBV27|.|TRBJ2-1
CASSWTSRSYNEQFF
TGTGCCAGCAGTTGGACATCCCGCTCCTACAATGAGCAGTTCTTC
>.|TRBV28|few|TRBJ1-6
CASSLFGSPLHF
TGTGCCAGCAGTTTATTCGGCTCACCCCTCCACTTT
>.|TRBV30|.|TRBJ1-1
CAWSHGGETEAFF
TGTGCCTGGAGTCATGGGGGGGAGACTGAAGCTTTCTTT
>TRBD2|TRBV11-3|.|TRBJ2-5
CASSLGTSGRAGETQYF
TGTGCCAGCAGCCTCGGGACTAGCGGGAGGGCCGGAGAGACCCAGTACTTC
>.|TRBV3-1/TRBV3-2|.|TRBJ1-1
CASSQVGGRVDHSEAFF
TGTGCCAGCAGCCAAGTAGGAGGCAGGGTAGATCATTCTGAAGCTTTCTTT
>TRBD1|TRBV24-1|.|TRBJ2-3
CATSDSRTGGYPDTQYF
TGTGCCACCAGTGACTCTCGGACAGGGGGTTACCCAGATACGCAGTATTTT
>TRBD2|TRBV29-1|.|TRBJ2-7
CSVELWRENRYEQYF
TGCAGCGTTGAATTGTGGCGGGAGAATCGGTATGAGCAGTACTTC
>.|TRBV7-6|.|TRBJ2-7
CASSSDREQYF
TGTGCCAGCAGCTCGGACAGAGAGCAGTACTTC
>.|TRBV19|.|TRBJ1-1
CASSMTQDRGTTEAFF
TGTGCCAGTAGTATGACTCAGGACCGTGGGACCACTGAAGCTTTCTTT
>.|TRBV7-9|once|TRBJ1-3
CASSPIPGVSGNTIYF
TGTGCCAGCAGCCCAATACCCGGGGTCTCTGGAAACACCATATATTTT
>.|TRBV12-1|.|TRBJ2-1
CASSSNASGSSYNEQFF
TGTGCCAGCAGCTCAAACGCTAGCGGGAGCTCCTACAATGAGCAGTTCTTC
>.|TRBV6-5|.|TRBJ1-4
CAILLGDLNEKLFF
TGTGCCATCCTACTGGGGGATCTTAATGAAAAACTGTTTTTT
>.|TRBV3-1/TRBV3-2|.|TRBJ2-5
CASSQTGRYGETQYF
TGTGCCAGCAGCCAAACGGGGCGGTACGGAGAGACCCAGTACTTC
>.|TRBV19|few|TRBJ2-2
CASSVGFPGELFF
TGTGCCAGTAGTGTTGGCTTCCCCGGGGAGCTGTTTTTT
>.|TRBV19|.|TRBJ1-1
CASSIDPGHLNTEAFF
TGTGCCAGTAGTATAGACCCGGGTCATCTGAACACTGAAGCTTTCTTT
>TRBD1|TRBV3-1/TRBV3-2|.|TRBJ1-6
CASSPKRTGNSPLHF
TGTGCCAGCAGCCCTAAACGGACAGGAAATTCACCCCTCCACTTT
>TRBD1|TRBV25-1|.|TRBJ2-1
CATSQGFNEQFF
TGTGCCACCTCACAGGGGTTTAATGAGCAGTTCTTC
>.|TRBV29-1|.|TRBJ2-5
CSTGLPGGETQYF
TGCAGCACCGGATTGCCAGGGGGGGAGACCCAGTACTTC
>.|TRBV28|.|TRBJ1-4
CASKQGNEKLFF
TGTGCCAGCAAACAGGGAAACGAAAAACTGTTTTTT
>.|TRBV6-5|.|TRBJ2-6
CASSASVNVLTF
TGTGCCAGCAGCGCTAGCGTTAACGTCCTGACTTTC
>TRBD1|TRBV28|few|TRBJ2-5
CASSSSDRGETQYF
TGTGCCAGCAGTTCTTCCGACAGGGGAGAGACCCAGTACTTC
>.|TRBV7-2|once|TRBJ2-1
CASSLAGGGGGSSYNEQFF
TGTGCCAGCAGCTTAGCGGGAGGGGGCGGGGGAAGCTCCTACAATGAGCAGTTCTTC
>TRBD1|TRBV10-3|once|TRBJ2-7
CAISPNPGQGNYEQYF
TGTGCCATCAGTCCTAACCCGGGACAGGGGAACTACGAGCAGTACTTC
>TRBD2|TRBV7-6|.|TRBJ2-5
CASSLASAGGRGTTGETQYF
TGTGCCAGCAGCTTAGCGTCGGCGGGAGGAAGGGGTACAACGGGAGAGACCCAGTACTTC
>.|TRBV25-1|.|TRBJ2-5
CASSDFQGVSETQYF
TGTGCCAGCAGTGATTTCCAGGGCGTTTCGGAGACCCAGTACTTC
>.|TRBV12-3/TRBV12-4|.|TRBJ1-5
CASSFSGSQPQHF
TGTGCCAGCAGTTTCTCCGGGAGTCAGCCCCAGCATTTT
>TRBD1|TRBV19|.|TRBJ2-7
CASSRASGQPYEQYF
TGTGCCAGTAGTAGAGCTTCGGGACAGCCCTACGAGCAGTACTTC
>.|TRBV4-3|.|TRBJ1-2
CASSQDRDSGVGGYTF
TGCGCCAGCAGCCAAGATCGTGATTCAGGGGTAGGTGGCTACACCTTC
>.|TRBV19|few|TRBJ1-5
CASSIVGGQPQHF
TGTGCCAGTAGTATAGTCGGGGGCCAGCCCCAGCATTTT
>TRBD1|TRBV19|.|TRBJ1-2
CASSPGTGTPTDYGYTF
TGTGCCAGTAGCCCCGGGACAGGGACCCCTACAGACTATGGCTACACCTTC
>.|TRBV6-4|.|TRBJ1-1
CASSEQGYTEAFF
TGTGCCAGCAGTGAACAAGGCTACACTGAAGCTTTCTTT
>.|TRBV30|.|TRBJ2-7
CAWSRSGANEQYF
TGTGCCTGGAGCAGATCGGGAGCTAACGAGCAGTACTTC
>.|TRBV28|.|TRBJ2-7
CASSHLYEQYF
TGTGCCAGCAGTCACCTTTACGAGCAGTACTTC
>.|TRBV5-4|.|TRBJ1-4
CASSPWGSTNEKLFF
TGTGCCAGCAGCCCTTGGGGGTCAACTAATGAAAAACTGTTTTTT
>.|TRBV7-9|.|TRBJ1-6
CASSLNRVGDSPLHF
TGTGCCAGCAGCTTAAATAGGGTCGGGGATTCACCCCTCCACTTT
>.|TRBV28|few|TRBJ2-7
CASSLGVLLPEQYF
TGTGCCAGCAGTTTAGGGGTCCTCCTTCCCGAGCAGTACTTC
>.|TRBV12-3/TRBV12-4|.|TRBJ2-1
CASSFYNEQFF
TGTGCCAGCAGTTTCTACAATGAGCAGTTCTTC
>TRBD1|TRBV12-5|.|TRBJ2-2
CASGTGDNGRTGELFF
TGTGCTAGTGGCACAGGGGACAACGGTAGAACCGGGGAGCTGTTTTTT
>.|TRBV7-9|.|TRBJ1-4
CASSVGGYEKLFF
TGTGCCAGCTCGGTTGGAGGTTACGAAAAACTGTTTTTT
>TRBD1|TRBV29-1|.|TRBJ1-1
CSVEGPGGAGEAFF
TGCAGCGTTGAAGGGCCAGGGGGGGCTGGTGAAGCTTTCTTT
>.|TRBV9|.|TRBJ1-3
CASSGSVGNTIYF
TGTGCCAGCAGCGGTTCCGTCGGAAACACCATATATTTT
>.|TRBV20-1|once|TRBJ2-3
CSGGPTDTQYF
TGCAGTGGCGGCCCGACAGATACGCAGTATTTT
>TRBD2|TRBV9|.|TRBJ2-3
CASSPDLAGVTDTQYF
TGTGCCAGCAGCCCCGACTTAGCGGGAGTAACAGATACGCAGTATTTT
>TRBD1|TRBV7-9|.|TRBJ1-4
CASSLSGGGKLFF
TGTGCCAGCAGCTTATCAGGGGGCGGAAAACTGTTTTTT
>TRBD1|TRBV28|.|TRBJ2-7
CASSPSGTGIYEQYF
TGTGCCAGCTCTCCTTCGGGGACAGGGATCTACGAGCAGTACTTC
>.|TRBV12-3/TRBV12-4|once|TRBJ1-1
CATTRLMNTEAFF
TGTGCCACCACGCGCCTTATGAACACTGAAGCTTTCTTT
>.|TRBV27|.|TRBJ2-7
CATSRTTPAQEQYF
TGTGCCACCTCAAGGACGACCCCTGCTCAGGAGCAGTACTTC
>.|TRBV12-2|.|TRBJ1-6
CASRLGGQGLSYNSPLHF
TGTGCAAGTCGCTTAGGAGGGCAGGGCCTCTCCTATAATTCACCCCTCCACTTT
>.|TRBV7-2|once|TRBJ2-7
CASSPTGTLYGGQYF
TGTGCCAGCAGCCCCACCGGGACACTTTATGGTGGGCAGTACTTC